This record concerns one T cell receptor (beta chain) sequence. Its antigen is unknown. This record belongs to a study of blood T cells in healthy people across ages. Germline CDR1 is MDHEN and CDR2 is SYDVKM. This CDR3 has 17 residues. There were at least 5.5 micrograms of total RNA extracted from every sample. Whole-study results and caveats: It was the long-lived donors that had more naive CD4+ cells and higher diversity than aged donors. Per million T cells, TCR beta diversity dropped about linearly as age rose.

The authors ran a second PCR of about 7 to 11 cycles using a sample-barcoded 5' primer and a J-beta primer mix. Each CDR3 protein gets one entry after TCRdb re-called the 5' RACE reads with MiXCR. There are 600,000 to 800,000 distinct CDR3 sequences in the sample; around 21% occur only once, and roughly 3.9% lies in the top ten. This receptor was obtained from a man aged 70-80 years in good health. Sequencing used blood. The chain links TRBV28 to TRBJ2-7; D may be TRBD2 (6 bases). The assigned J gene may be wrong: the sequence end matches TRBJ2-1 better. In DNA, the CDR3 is TGTGCCAGCAGTTTCAGACCCTCACTAGGGACTTACAATGAGCAGTTCTTC. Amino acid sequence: CASSFRPSLGTYNEQFF.